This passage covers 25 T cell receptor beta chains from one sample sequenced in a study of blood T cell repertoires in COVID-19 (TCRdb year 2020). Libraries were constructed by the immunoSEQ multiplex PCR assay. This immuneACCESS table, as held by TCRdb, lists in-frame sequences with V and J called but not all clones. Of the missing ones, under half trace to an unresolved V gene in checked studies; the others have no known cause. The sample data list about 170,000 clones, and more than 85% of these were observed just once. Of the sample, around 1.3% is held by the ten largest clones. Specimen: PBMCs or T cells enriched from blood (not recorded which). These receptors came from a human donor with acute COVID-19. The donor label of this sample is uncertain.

CDR3 DNA: TGTGCCAGCAGCTTACTCGCGGGGGTAGCAGATACGCAGTATTTT. Encoded protein: CASSLLAGVADTQYF. This chain joins TRBV7-2 and TRBJ2-3; 7 bases are shared with TRBD2. Trimming cost V 2 bases and J 4 bases; bases outside gene matches: 6. Germline CDR1 reads SGHTA; CDR2 reads FQGNSA. This CDR3 has 15 amino acids.

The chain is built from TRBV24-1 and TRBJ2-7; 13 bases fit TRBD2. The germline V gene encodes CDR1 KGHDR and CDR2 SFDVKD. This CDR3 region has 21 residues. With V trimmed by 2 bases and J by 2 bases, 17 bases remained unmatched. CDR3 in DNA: TGTGCCACCAGTGATTCTAGCAGGGGGCCCGGGACTAGCGGGGACCCCTACGAGCAGTACTTC. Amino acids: CATSDSSRGPGTSGDPYEQYF.

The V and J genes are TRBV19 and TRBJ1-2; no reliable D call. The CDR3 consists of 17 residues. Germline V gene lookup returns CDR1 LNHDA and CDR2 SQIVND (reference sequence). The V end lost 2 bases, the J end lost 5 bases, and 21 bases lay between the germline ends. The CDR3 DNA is TGTGCCAGTAGTATAAGCTGGTCATTAAGCCCTTTTTATGGCTACACCTTC. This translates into CASSISWSLSPFYGYTF.

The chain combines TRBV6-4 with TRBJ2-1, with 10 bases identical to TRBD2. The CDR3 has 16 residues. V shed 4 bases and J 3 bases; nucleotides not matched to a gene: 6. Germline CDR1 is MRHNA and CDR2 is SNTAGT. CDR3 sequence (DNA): TGTGCCAGCAGTGCAAGTAGCGGGGGGTTCTACAATGAGCAGTTCTTC. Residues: CASSASSGGFYNEQFF.

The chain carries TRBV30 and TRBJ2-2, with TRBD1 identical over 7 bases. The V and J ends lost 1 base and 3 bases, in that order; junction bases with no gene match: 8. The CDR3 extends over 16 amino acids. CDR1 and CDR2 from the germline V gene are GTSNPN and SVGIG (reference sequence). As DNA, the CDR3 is TGTGCCTGGAGTGGGGTGGGGGACAGACACACCGGGGAGCTGTTTTTT. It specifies CAWSGVGDRHTGELFF.

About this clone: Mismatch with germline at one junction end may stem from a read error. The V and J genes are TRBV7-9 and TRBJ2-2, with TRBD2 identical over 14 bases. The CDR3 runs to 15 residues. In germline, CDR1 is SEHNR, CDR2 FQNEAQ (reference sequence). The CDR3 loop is CASGLGLAGVGELFF. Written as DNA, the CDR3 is TGTGCCAGCGGCTTGGGACTAGCGGGGGTCGGGGAGCTGTTTTTT.

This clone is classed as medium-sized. Here the CDR3 DNA reads TGTGCCAGCAGCTCCCAGACTAGCGGATCCTACGAGCAGTACTTC. Its translation is CASSSQTSGSYEQYF. The chain carries TRBV11-2 and TRBJ2-7; 9 bases fit TRBD2. The CDR3 is made up of 15 amino acids. Germline V gives CDR1 SGHAT, CDR2 FQNNGV. Losses at the gene ends were 4 bases for V and 1 base for J; bases not matched to a gene: 5.

CDR3 DNA: TGTGCCTGGGGCTCCGTGGGACAGGTGGCCGGGGCCAACGTCCTGACTTTC. Translating it yields CAWGSVGQVAGANVLTF. The chain joins TRBV30 to TRBJ2-6, with 8 bases lining up with TRBD1. J was trimmed by 4 bases and V by 5 bases; bases with no gene match: 13. The CDR3 length is 17 residues. The germline V gene encodes CDR1 GTSNPN and CDR2 SVGIG (reference sequence).

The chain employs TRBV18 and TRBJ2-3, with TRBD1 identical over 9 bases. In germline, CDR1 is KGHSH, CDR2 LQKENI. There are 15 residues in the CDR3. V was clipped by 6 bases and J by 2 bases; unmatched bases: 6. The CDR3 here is CASSTGTGPTDTQYF. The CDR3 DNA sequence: TGTGCCAGCTCTACCGGGACAGGGCCCACAGATACGCAGTATTTT.

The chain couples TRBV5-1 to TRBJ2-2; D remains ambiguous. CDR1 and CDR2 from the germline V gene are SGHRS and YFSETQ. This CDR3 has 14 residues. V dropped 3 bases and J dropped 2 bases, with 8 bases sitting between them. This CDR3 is CASSSGSNTGELFF. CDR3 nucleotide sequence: TGCGCCAGCAGCTCCGGGTCCAACACCGGGGAGCTGTTTTTT. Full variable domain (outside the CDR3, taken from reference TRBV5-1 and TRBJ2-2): KAGVTQTPRYLIKTRGQQVTLSCSPISGHRSVSWYQQTPGQGLQFLFEYFSETQRNKGNFPGRFSGRQFSNSRSEMNVSTLELGDSALYLCASSSGSNTGELFFGEGSRLTVL.

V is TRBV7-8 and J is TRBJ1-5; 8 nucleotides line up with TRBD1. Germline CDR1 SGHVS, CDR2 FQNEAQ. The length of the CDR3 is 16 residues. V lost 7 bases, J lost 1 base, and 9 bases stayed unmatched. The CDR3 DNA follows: TGTGCCAGCACCCGGGACAGGATTTTGAGCAATCAGCCCCAGCATTTT. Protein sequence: CASTRDRILSNQPQHF.

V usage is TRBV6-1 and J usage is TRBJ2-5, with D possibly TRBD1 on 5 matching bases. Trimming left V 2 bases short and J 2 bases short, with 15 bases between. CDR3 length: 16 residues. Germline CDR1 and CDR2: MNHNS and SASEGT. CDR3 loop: CASSEQGSPWQETQYF. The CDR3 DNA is TGTGCCAGCAGTGAACAGGGCTCTCCGTGGCAAGAGACCCAGTACTTC.

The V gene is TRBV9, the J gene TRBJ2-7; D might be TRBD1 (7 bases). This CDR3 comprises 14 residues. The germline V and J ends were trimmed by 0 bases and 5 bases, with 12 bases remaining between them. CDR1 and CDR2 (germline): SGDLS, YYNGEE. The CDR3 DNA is TGTGCCAGCAGCGTAGCCCAGGGGGGTCACGAGCAGTACTTC. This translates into CASSVAQGGHEQYF.

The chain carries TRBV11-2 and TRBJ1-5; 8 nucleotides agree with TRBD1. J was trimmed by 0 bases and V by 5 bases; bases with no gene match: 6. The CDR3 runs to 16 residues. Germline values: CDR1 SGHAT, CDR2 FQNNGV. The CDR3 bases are TGTGCCAGCAGCGGGGGACAGGCTTATAGCAATCAGCCCCAGCATTTT. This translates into CASSGGQAYSNQPQHF.

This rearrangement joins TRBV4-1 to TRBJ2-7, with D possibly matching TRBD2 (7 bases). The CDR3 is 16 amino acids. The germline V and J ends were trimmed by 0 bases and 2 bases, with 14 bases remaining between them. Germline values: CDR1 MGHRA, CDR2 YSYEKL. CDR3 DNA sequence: TGCGCCAGCAGCCAAGATCATCGGGGGGCCGCCTACGAGCAGTACTTC. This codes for CASSQDHRGAAYEQYF.

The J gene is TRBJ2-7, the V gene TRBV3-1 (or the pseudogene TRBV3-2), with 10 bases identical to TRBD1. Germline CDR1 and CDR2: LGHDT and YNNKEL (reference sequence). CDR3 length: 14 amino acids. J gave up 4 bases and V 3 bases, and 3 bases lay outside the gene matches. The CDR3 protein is CASSQTGGAYEQYF. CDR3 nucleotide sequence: TGTGCCAGCAGCCAGACAGGGGGCGCGTACGAGCAGTACTTC.

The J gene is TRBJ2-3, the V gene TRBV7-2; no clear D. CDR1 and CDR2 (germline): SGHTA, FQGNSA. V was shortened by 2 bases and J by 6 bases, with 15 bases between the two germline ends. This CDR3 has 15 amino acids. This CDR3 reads CASSLRVRGLDTQYF. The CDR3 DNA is TGTGCCAGCAGCTTAAGAGTGCGAGGATTGGATACGCAGTATTTT.

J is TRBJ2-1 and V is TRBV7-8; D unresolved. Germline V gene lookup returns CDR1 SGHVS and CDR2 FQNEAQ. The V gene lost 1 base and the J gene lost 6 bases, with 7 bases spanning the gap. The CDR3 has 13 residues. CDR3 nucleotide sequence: TGTGCCAGCAGCTTAGGAGGTGTCAATGAGCAGTTCTTC. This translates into CASSLGGVNEQFF.

CDR3 nucleotides: TGTGCCAGCAGACCTAGACAGGGGCCTAACTATGGCTACACCTTC. Protein: CASRPRQGPNYGYTF. The chain recombines TRBV6-5 with TRBJ1-2, with 8 positions matching TRBD1. Looked up from germline, CDR1 is MNHEY and CDR2 is SVGAGI. This CDR3 is 15 amino acids long. V shed 6 bases, J shed 0 bases, and the junction held 6 bases outside the gene matches.

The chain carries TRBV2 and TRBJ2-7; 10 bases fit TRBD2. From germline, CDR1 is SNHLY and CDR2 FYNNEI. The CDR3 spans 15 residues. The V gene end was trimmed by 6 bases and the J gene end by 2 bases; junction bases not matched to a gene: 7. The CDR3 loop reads CASSPNGLAAYEQYF. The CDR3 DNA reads TGTGCCAGCAGCCCAAACGGACTAGCGGCCTACGAGCAGTACTTC. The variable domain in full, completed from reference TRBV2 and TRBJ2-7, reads EPEVTQTPSHQVTQMGQEVILRCVPISNHLYFYWYRQILGQKVEFLVSFYNNEISEKSEIFDDQFSVERPDGSNFTLKIRSTKLEDSAMYFCASSPNGLAAYEQYFGPGTRLTVT.

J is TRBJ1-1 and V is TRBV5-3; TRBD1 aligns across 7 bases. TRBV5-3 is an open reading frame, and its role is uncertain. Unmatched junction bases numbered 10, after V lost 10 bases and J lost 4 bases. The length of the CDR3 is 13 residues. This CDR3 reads CARGGQWATEAFF. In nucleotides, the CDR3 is TGTGCCCGTGGGGGACAGTGGGCCACTGAAGCTTTCTTT.

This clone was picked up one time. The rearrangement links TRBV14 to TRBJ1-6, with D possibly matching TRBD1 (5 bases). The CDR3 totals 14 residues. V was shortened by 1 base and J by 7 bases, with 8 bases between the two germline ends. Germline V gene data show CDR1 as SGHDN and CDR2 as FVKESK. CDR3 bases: TGTGCCAGCAGCCAAGGACAGCTCAATTCACCCCTCCACTTT. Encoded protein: CASSQGQLNSPLHF. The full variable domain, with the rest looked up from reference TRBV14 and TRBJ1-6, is EAGVTQFPSHSVIEKGQTVTLRCDPISGHDNLYWYRRVMGKEIKFLLHFVKESKQDESGMPNNRFLAERTGGTYSTLKVQPAELEDSGVYFCASSQGQLNSPLHFGNGTRLTVT.

CDR3 sequence: CASSALATDTEAFF. The DNA for the CDR3 is TGTGCCAGCAGCGCACTAGCTACCGACACTGAAGCTTTCTTT. The chain carries TRBV7-2 and TRBJ1-1; D uncertain. This CDR3 comprises 14 residues. V lost 5 bases, J lost 3 bases, and 13 bases lay in between. Germline loops: CDR1 SGHTA, CDR2 FQGNSA.

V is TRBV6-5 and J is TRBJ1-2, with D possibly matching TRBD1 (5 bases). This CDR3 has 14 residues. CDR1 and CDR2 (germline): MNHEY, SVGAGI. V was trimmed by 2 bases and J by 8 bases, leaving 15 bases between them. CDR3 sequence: CASSYQGSPEGYTF. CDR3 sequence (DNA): TGTGCCAGCAGTTACCAGGGTTCGCCGGAGGGCTACACCTTC.

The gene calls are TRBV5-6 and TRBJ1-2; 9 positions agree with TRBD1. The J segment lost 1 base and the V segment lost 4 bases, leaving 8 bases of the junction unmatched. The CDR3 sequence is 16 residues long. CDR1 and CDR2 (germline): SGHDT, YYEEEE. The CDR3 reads CASSNLQGQGNYGYTF. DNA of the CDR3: TGTGCCAGCAGCAACCTACAGGGACAGGGTAACTATGGCTACACCTTC.